This T cell receptor beta chain was profiled in a study of T cell responses to AZD1222 COVID-19 vaccine. Germline lookup yields CDR1 LNHDA and CDR2 SQIVND (reference sequence). V was shortened by 4 bases and J by 4 bases, with 3 bases between the two germline ends. This CDR3 region has 11 residues. The repertoire was sequenced with immunoSEQ multiplex PCR; TCRdb's copy has only in-frame clones and lacks some. The data contain more than 90,000 clones, 70% to 90% of them singletons. J is TRBJ2-3 and V is TRBV19, with D uncertain. Source: peripheral blood, taken 28 days after the second AZD1222 dose. This TCR came from an adult who received the AZD1222 COVID-19 vaccine. CDR3 sequence (DNA): TGTGCCAGTAGTAGGGCAGATACGCAGTATTTT. Translation gives CASSRADTQYF.